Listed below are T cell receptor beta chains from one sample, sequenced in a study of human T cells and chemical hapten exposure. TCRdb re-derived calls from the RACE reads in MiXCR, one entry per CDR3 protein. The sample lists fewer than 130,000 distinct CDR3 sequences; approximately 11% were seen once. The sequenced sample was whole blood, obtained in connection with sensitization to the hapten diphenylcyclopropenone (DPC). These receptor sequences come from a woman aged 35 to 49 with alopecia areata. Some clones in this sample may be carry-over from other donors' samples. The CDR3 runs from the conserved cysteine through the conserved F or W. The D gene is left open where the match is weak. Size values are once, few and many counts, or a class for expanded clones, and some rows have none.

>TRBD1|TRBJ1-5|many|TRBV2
CASSEGQGVKSNQPQHF
TGTGCCAGCAGCGAGGGACAGGGGGTAAAGAGCAATCAGCCCCAGCATTTT
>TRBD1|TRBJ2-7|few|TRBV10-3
CAISIETGHEQYF
TGTGCCATCAGCATCGAGACAGGGCACGAGCAGTACTTC
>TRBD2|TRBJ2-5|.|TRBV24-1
CATSGGRQRYQETQYF
TGTGCCACCAGTGGCGGGAGGCAGAGGTACCAAGAGACCCAGTACTTC
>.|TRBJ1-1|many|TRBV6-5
CASRKNGAVTEAFF
TGTGCCAGCCGCAAAAATGGGGCGGTCACTGAAGCTTTCTTT
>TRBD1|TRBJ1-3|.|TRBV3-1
CASSRQGAGNTIYF
TGTGCCAGCAGCCGACAGGGGGCTGGAAACACCATATATTTT
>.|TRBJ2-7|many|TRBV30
CAWTYPGTISYEQYF
TGTGCCTGGACTTATCCCGGGACCATCTCCTACGAGCAGTACTTC
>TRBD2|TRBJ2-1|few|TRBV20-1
CSAGSGRAGNEQFF
TGCAGTGCTGGTAGCGGGAGGGCCGGGAATGAGCAGTTCTTC
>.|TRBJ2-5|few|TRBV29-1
CSGSRGRGQETQYF
TGCAGCGGCTCCAGGGGCCGCGGACAAGAGACCCAGTACTTC
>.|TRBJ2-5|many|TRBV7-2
CASSLAGAKTQYF
TGTGCCAGCAGCTTAGCAGGCGCGAAGACCCAGTACTTC
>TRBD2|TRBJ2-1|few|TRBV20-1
CSARAGLAGAYNEQFF
TGCAGTGCTAGAGCGGGGCTAGCGGGAGCCTACAATGAGCAGTTCTTC
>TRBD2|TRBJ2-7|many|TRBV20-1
CSLTTSAYEQYF
TGCAGTTTAACCACTAGCGCGTACGAGCAGTACTTC
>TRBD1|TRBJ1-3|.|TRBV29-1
CSVDFPGQPSGIYF
TGCAGCGTTGATTTCCCGGGACAGCCCTCTGGGATATATTTT
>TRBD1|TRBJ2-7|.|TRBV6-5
CASSKDRGPSYEQYF
TGTGCCAGCAGTAAAGACAGGGGCCCCTCCTACGAGCAGTACTTC
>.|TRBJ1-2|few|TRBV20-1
CSARDRQNYGYTF
TGCAGTGCTAGAGATCGACAGAACTATGGCTACACCTTC
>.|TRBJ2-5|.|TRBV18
CASSPQGAGTQYF
TGTGCCAGCTCACCACAAGGAGCGGGGACCCAGTACTTC
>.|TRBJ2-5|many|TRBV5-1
CASSKFQGIQETQYF
TGCGCCAGCAGCAAATTCCAGGGAATCCAAGAGACCCAGTACTTC
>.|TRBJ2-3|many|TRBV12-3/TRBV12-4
CASSSVSFTDTQYF
TGTGCCAGCAGTTCGGTTTCTTTCACAGATACGCAGTATTTT
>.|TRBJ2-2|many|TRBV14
CASSLRTGELFF
TGTGCCAGCAGCCTCCGCACCGGGGAGCTGTTTTTT
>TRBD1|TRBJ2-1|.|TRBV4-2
CASSPRDRGLNEQFF
TGTGCCAGCAGCCCCAGGGACAGGGGGCTGAATGAGCAGTTCTTC
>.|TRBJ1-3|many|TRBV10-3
CAIRKGPGNTIYF
TGTGCCATCAGGAAGGGACCTGGAAACACCATATATTTT
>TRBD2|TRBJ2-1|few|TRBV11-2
CASSYRPTRAGGVF
TGTGCCAGCAGCTATCGACCGACCAGAGCGGGAGGGGTCTTC
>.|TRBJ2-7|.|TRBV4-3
CASSQSEGYEQYF
TGCGCCAGCAGCCAATCGGAGGGGTACGAGCAGTACTTC
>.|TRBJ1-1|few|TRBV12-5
CASGSPGRDTEAFF
TGTGCTAGTGGTTCACCAGGTAGGGACACTGAAGCTTTCTTT
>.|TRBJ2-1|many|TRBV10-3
CAISESRSLEPYNEQFF
TGTGCCATCAGTGAGTCCCGCAGTCTTGAGCCCTACAATGAGCAGTTCTTC
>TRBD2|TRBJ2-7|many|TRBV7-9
CASSLGINGGEQYF
TGTGCCAGCAGCTTAGGTATTAACGGGGGGGAGCAGTACTTC
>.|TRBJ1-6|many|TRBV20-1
CSASGPGLRALHF
TGCAGTGCTAGCGGACCCGGGCTTAGGGCCCTCCACTTT
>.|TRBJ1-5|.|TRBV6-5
CASSYGGAQGGQPQHF
TGTGCCAGCAGTTACGGGGGGGCACAGGGAGGTCAGCCCCAGCATTTT
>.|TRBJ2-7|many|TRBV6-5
CASSRQGGPEQYF
TGTGCCAGCAGCCGACAGGGAGGACCCGAGCAGTACTTC
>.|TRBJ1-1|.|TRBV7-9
CAGSLRTDNTEAFF
TGTGCCGGCAGCTTAAGGACAGATAACACTGAAGCTTTCTTT
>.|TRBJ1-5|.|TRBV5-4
CASSPGSNQPQHF
TGTGCCAGCAGCCCTGGTAGCAATCAGCCCCAGCATTTT
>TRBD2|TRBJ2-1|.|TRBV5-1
CASSLAGLAGGNEQFF
TGCGCCAGCAGCTTGGCCGGACTAGCGGGAGGAAATGAGCAGTTCTTC
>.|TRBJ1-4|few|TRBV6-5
CASSQTPGAFNEKLFF
TGTGCCAGCAGTCAGACTCCAGGGGCCTTTAATGAAAAACTGTTTTTT
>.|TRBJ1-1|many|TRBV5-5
CASSLLENTEAFF
TGTGCCAGCAGCCTCCTAGAGAACACTGAAGCTTTCTTT
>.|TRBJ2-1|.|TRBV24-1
CATSAIRGSYNEQFF
TGTGCCACCAGTGCTATTAGAGGCTCCTACAATGAGCAGTTCTTC
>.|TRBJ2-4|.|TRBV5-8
CASSPPPRGNIQYF
TGTGCCAGCAGCCCGCCTCCTCGGGGGAACATTCAGTACTTC
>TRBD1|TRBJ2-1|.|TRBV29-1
CSVDPGTGQRGEQFF
TGCAGCGTGGACCCCGGGACAGGCCAACGGGGTGAGCAGTTCTTC